The 29 T cell receptor beta chains below were found in one sample sequenced in a study of control samples from healthy donors and cancer patients. Generated by immunoSEQ multiplex PCR, the TCRdb table keeps only in-frame clones and is missing some. The repertoire holds some 7,200 clones, around 82% seen once, with 25% to 30% in the top ten. Specimen: PBMCs. These receptors were taken from a man aged 65-85 years with lung cancer.

The V and J genes are TRBV15 and TRBJ2-3, with TRBD1 as a possible D gene (6 bases). Per germline, CDR1 LNHNV and CDR2 YYDKDF (reference sequence). The ends were cut back, 6 bases at V and 0 bases at J, with 16 bases in the middle. The CDR3 has 16 residues. As DNA, the CDR3 is TGTGCCACCAGAGAGGGGGATTTCGTTAGCACAGATACGCAGTATTTT. Translated, it gives CATREGDFVSTDTQYF.

The chain links TRBV11-2 to TRBJ2-7; no clear D. Germline values: CDR1 SGHAT, CDR2 FQNNGV. The V end lost 1 base, the J end lost 1 base, and 5 bases lay between the germline ends. The CDR3 contains 13 residues. The CDR3 DNA reads as TGTGCCAGCAGCTTAGGGGGATCCTACGAGCAGTACTTC. Translation gives CASSLGGSYEQYF.

The rearrangement links TRBV4-1 to TRBJ1-1; D remains ambiguous. From germline, CDR1 is MGHRA and CDR2 YSYEKL. The CDR3 spans 14 residues. V was clipped by 0 bases and J by 5 bases, with 10 bases between them. CDR3 coding DNA: TGCGCCAGCAGCCAAGATCTAGCGAGGACTGAAGCTTTCTTT. This translates into CASSQDLARTEAFF.

V usage is TRBV2 and J usage is TRBJ1-2; TRBD1 agrees at 7 bases. CDR3 length: 16 amino acids. Germline V CDR1 and CDR2: SNHLY, FYNNEI. V was pared by 6 bases and J by 8 bases, with 18 bases of the junction left unmatched. CDR3 protein: CASSRNGGGGAWGYTF. CDR3 nucleotide sequence: TGTGCCAGCAGCAGAAACGGTGGAGGGGGCGCGTGGGGCTACACCTTC.

This rearrangement joins TRBV4-3 to TRBJ2-7; no firm D call. Between the trimmed V and J ends, which lost 3 bases and 7 bases, there was a span of 16 bases. The length of the CDR3 is 14 residues. Germline assignment: CDR1 LGHNA and CDR2 YSLEER. The CDR3 is CASSQGWESGEQYF. CDR3 bases: TGCGCCAGCAGCCAGGGGTGGGAATCCGGGGAGCAGTACTTC.

This rearrangement joins TRBV5-1 to TRBJ2-7; 7 bases match TRBD2. V gave up 2 bases and J gave up 6 bases; unmatched junction bases: 11. Germline CDR1 and CDR2: SGHRS and YFSETQ. The CDR3 runs 15 residues. As DNA, the CDR3 is TGCGCCAGCAGCTTTAGCCTAGCGGACGAGGGCGAGCAGTACTTC. It specifies CASSFSLADEGEQYF.

This clone was recorded only once. The J gene is TRBJ2-2, the V gene TRBV11-3; 7 bases match TRBD1. The germline V gene encodes CDR1 SGHNT and CDR2 YENEEA. The junction had 7 bases not matched to a gene; V was cut back by 6 bases and J by 6 bases. The CDR3 sequence is 14 residues long. CDR3 nucleotide sequence: TGTGCCAGCAGGAGGGGGCTCGGACCCGGGGAGCTGTTTTTT. It encodes CASRRGLGPGELFF.

V and J are TRBV5-4 and TRBJ2-5; D possibly corresponds to TRBD2 (5 bases). The CDR3 totals 13 residues. Trimming stripped 3 bases from V and 1 base from J, with 7 bases between. Germline values: CDR1 SGHNT, CDR2 YYREEE (reference sequence). In DNA, the CDR3 is TGTGCCAGCAGCTCGGGATTCCAAGAGACCCAGTACTTC. It codes for CASSSGFQETQYF.

This clone was counted a single time. The chain carries TRBV5-1 and TRBJ2-1, with 7 bases fitting TRBD1. CDR1 SGHRS and CDR2 YFSETQ come from the germline V gene. V was pared by 0 bases and J by 3 bases, with 3 bases of the junction left unmatched. This CDR3 contains 15 residues. Written as DNA, the CDR3 is TGCGCCAGCAGCTTGGGAGGGGGCGGCTACAATGAGCAGTTCTTC. This gives the protein CASSLGGGGYNEQFF.

This clone showed up just a few times. The chain is built from TRBV5-6 and TRBJ2-7; no firm D call. Germline V lookup: CDR1 SGHDT, CDR2 YYEEEE. V shed 6 bases and J shed 7 bases, with 20 bases lying between them. CDR3 length: 14 residues. CDR3 in amino acids: CASTPGPGTSEQYF. For the CDR3, the DNA is TGTGCCAGCACCCCAGGTCCGGGTACGAGTGAGCAGTACTTC. The full variable domain, with the rest looked up from reference TRBV5-6 and TRBJ2-7, is DAGVTQSPTHLIKTRGQQVTLRCSPKSGHDTVSWYQQALGQGPQFIFQYYEEEERQRGNFPDRFSGHQFPNYSSELNVNALLLGDSALYLCASTPGPGTSEQYFGPGTRLTVT.

This clone was seen just once. This CDR3 is CASSYSRVWNSPLHF. The CDR3 region has the DNA TGTGCCAGCAGTTACTCCAGGGTGTGGAATTCACCCCTCCACTTT. The V gene is TRBV6-5, the J gene TRBJ1-6, with D perhaps TRBD1 (5 bases). The CDR3 extends over 15 amino acids. Germline CDR1 reads MNHEY; CDR2 reads SVGAGI. V was pared by 0 bases and J by 7 bases, with 10 bases between.

This sequence joins TRBV6-4 and TRBJ2-1, with a tentative D call TRBD1 (5 bases). The CDR3 is made up of 13 amino acids. V was pared by 3 bases and J by 6 bases, with 9 bases between. CDR1 MRHNA and CDR2 SNTAGT come from the germline V gene. CDR3 DNA: TGTGCCAGCAGTGAAGGGGCTAGCAATGAGCAGTTCTTC. This translates into CASSEGASNEQFF.

This clone was detected only a few times. The chain links TRBV10-3 to TRBJ1-1; the D gene is possibly TRBD1 (5 bases). Looked up from germline, CDR1 is ENHRY and CDR2 is SYGVKD. This CDR3 has 14 residues. Deletions cut 2 bases from V and 5 bases from J, with 12 bases between. The CDR3 is CAISEGGKGTEAFF. The CDR3 DNA is TGTGCCATCAGTGAGGGGGGGAAAGGAACTGAAGCTTTCTTT.

Here the CDR3 DNA reads TGTGCCAGCAGCTTCGGATCGAACCTGAACACTGAAGCTTTCTTT. Amino acids: CASSFGSNLNTEAFF. The rearrangement joins TRBV7-8 to TRBJ1-1; D gene unclear. Germline V CDR1 and CDR2: SGHVS, FQNEAQ. The CDR3 loop spans 15 amino acids. V was shortened by 3 bases and J by 0 bases, with 11 bases between the two germline ends. Full variable domain (missing parts from reference TRBV7-8 and TRBJ1-1): GAGVSQSPRYKVAKRGQDVALRCDPISGHVSLFWYQQALGQGPEFLTYFQNEAQLDKSGLPSDRFFAERPEGSVSTLKIQRTQQEDSAVYLCASSFGSNLNTEAFFGQGTRLTVV.

The chain combines TRBV7-9 with TRBJ2-7; D possibly corresponds to TRBD2 (6 bases). The CDR3 extends over 14 amino acids. CDR1 is SEHNR, CDR2 FQNEAQ, per germline (reference sequence). Trimming left V 1 base short and J 2 bases short, with 9 bases between. CDR3 nucleotides: TGTGCCAGCAGCTTAGGCGGGGCCCCCTACGAGCAGTACTTC. Its protein product is CASSLGGAPYEQYF.

The chain has TRBV30 and TRBJ1-4; D is perhaps TRBD1 (5 bases). Deletions cut 0 bases from V and 5 bases from J, with 16 bases between. Looked up from germline, CDR1 is GTSNPN and CDR2 is SVGIG (reference sequence). The CDR3 contains 16 residues. The CDR3 DNA reads TGTGCCTGGAGTGTTTTTACCGGACAAGGAAATGAAAAACTGTTTTTT. Translating it yields CAWSVFTGQGNEKLFF.

The chain is built from TRBV6-5 and TRBJ2-2; unclear D gene. Per the germline V gene, CDR1 is MNHEY and CDR2 is SVGAGI. This CDR3 spans 14 amino acids. V gave up 5 bases and J gave up 1 base, with 8 bases separating them. This CDR3 is CASSRVRNTGELFF. The CDR3, as DNA: TGTGCCAGCAGTCGGGTCAGGAACACCGGGGAGCTGTTTTTT.

The chain is built from TRBV6-5 and TRBJ2-2; D perhaps matches TRBD1 (6 bases). Trimming left V 6 bases short and J 6 bases short, with 14 bases between. Germline V lookup: CDR1 MNHEY, CDR2 SVGAGI. CDR3 length equals 14 residues. The CDR3 here is CASSPPWGPGELFF. The CDR3 DNA reads TGTGCCAGCAGCCCCCCCTGGGGGCCCGGGGAGCTGTTTTTT.

V and J are TRBV6-5 and TRBJ2-7; 8 nucleotides line up with TRBD1. This CDR3 contains 10 residues. V shed 7 bases, J shed 13 bases, and the junction held 6 bases outside the gene matches. CDR1 is MNHEY, CDR2 SVGAGI, per germline. The chain's CDR3 is CASTGGQGYF. Here the CDR3 DNA reads TGTGCCAGCACCGGAGGACAGGGATACTTC.

The chain recombines TRBV30 with TRBJ1-2; TRBD1 aligns across 7 bases. V dropped 0 bases and J dropped 0; count of bases not matched to a gene: 13. The V gene's germline CDR1 is GTSNPN and CDR2 SVGIG (reference sequence). CDR3 length: 18 residues. CDR3 sequence (DNA): TGTGCCTGGAGTGTGTCCCGGGACAGAGGAATAGCTAACTATGGCTACACCTTC. The encoded protein is CAWSVSRDRGIANYGYTF.

This clone has only one observation. The rearrangement joins TRBV6-5 to TRBJ2-3; 10 positions agree with TRBD1. Unmatched junction bases numbered 4, after V lost 1 base and J lost 3 bases. CDR1 is MNHEY, CDR2 SVGAGI, per germline. The CDR3 runs 16 residues. DNA for the CDR3: TGTGCCAGCAGTTACTGGCTGGGACAGGGGACAGATACGCAGTATTTT. It specifies CASSYWLGQGTDTQYF.

The chain has TRBV19 and TRBJ2-5; 10 positions agree with TRBD1. In germline, CDR1 is LNHDA, CDR2 SQIVND (reference sequence). The CDR3 runs 16 residues. V lost 5 bases to trimming and J lost 3 bases; unmatched junction nucleotides: 9. CDR3 nucleotide sequence: TGTGCCAGTAGTTGGGGGACAGGGGCCCCCGAAGAGACCCAGTACTTC. Translating it yields CASSWGTGAPEETQYF.

The CDR3 loop reads CASSLGQQAFPADTEAFF. The CDR3 nucleotides are TGTGCCAGCAGCCTTGGACAGCAGGCCTTTCCGGCCGATACTGAAGCTTTCTTT. The chain combines TRBV5-8 with TRBJ1-1; the D gene is possibly TRBD1 (6 bases). V was pared by 4 bases and J by 5 bases, with 27 bases between. Per germline, CDR1 SGHTS and CDR2 YDEGEE. The CDR3 runs to 18 residues.

This chain joins TRBV21-1 and TRBJ1-5; the table names TRBD1, a call not compared with the DNA. TRBV21-1 is assigned pseudogene status. There are 17 residues in the CDR3. CDR3 DNA: TGTGCCAGCAGCAAAGGAGACAGGGGGATCGGCAATCAGCCCCAGCATTTT. Its protein is CASSKGDRGIGNQPQHF.

The V gene is TRBV28, the J gene TRBJ2-7, with 12 bases matching TRBD2. From germline, CDR1 is MDHEN and CDR2 SYDVKM. V was pared by 3 bases and J by 5 bases, with 5 bases of the junction left unmatched. This CDR3 contains 15 residues. The DNA of the CDR3 is TGTGCCAGCAGTTTTCTAGCGGGAGGGCCCCACGAGCAGTACTTC. Amino acid sequence: CASSFLAGGPHEQYF.

The chain has TRBV7-2 and TRBJ2-5, with a possible D match to TRBD1 (5 bases). Germline V lookup: CDR1 SGHTA, CDR2 FQGNSA. The CDR3 runs 15 residues. The V gene lost 5 bases and the J gene lost 8 bases, with 21 bases spanning the gap. CDR3 in amino acids: CASSPLGGRAGTQYF. In nucleotides, the CDR3 is TGTGCCAGCAGCCCCCTGGGTGGCAGGGCAGGTACCCAGTACTTC.

CDR3 protein: CASSSFPGAGNQPQHF. CDR3 sequence (DNA): TGTGCCAGCAGTTCCTTCCCGGGGGCGGGTAATCAGCCCCAGCATTTT. The gene calls are TRBV28 and TRBJ1-5, with D possibly TRBD1 on 6 matching bases. V lost 4 bases, J lost 4 bases, and 17 bases lay in between. The germline V gene encodes CDR1 MDHEN and CDR2 SYDVKM. The CDR3 extends over 16 amino acids.

V gene TRBV5-1 combines with J gene TRBJ2-1; no definite D call. This CDR3 is 11 amino acids long. Trimming took off 3 bases at V and 6 bases at J, with 4 bases between the two ends. The V gene's germline CDR1 is SGHRS and CDR2 YFSETQ. The CDR3 DNA follows: TGCGCCAGCAGCTCGATCAATGAGCAGTTCTTC. It specifies CASSSINEQFF.

This clone was observed a handful of times. The rearrangement uses TRBV28 and TRBJ2-7; TRBD2 is a possible D gene (5 bases). V was trimmed by 3 bases and J by 2 bases, leaving 14 bases between them. The CDR3 is 15 amino acids. From germline, CDR1 is MDHEN and CDR2 SYDVKM. CDR3 coding DNA: TGTGCCAGCAGTTTCAAGAGGGAACGAACCTACGAGCAGTACTTC. Protein: CASSFKRERTYEQYF.